These 30 T cell receptor beta chains were all obtained from the same sample, sequenced in a study of beta chain features in type 1 diabetes. The isolated RNA, all of it, was reverse transcribed, so expressed TCRB transcripts were what got sequenced. Profiled with immunoSEQ multiplex PCR; TCRdb holds only in-frame clones, not every one. The table lists roughly 140,000 clones, 6.9% of them singletons, with roughly 1.5% in the top ten. What was sequenced was central memory CD4+ T cells from blood. The receptors originated from a woman under 40 in good health.

The chain combines TRBV9 with TRBJ2-5; 7 nucleotides agree with TRBD1. V shed 2 bases, J shed 0 bases, and the junction held 7 bases outside the gene matches. CDR1 is SGDLS and CDR2 is YYNGEE in the germline V gene. The CDR3 length is 16 residues. The CDR3 DNA follows: TGTGCCAGCAGCGTTCTCCGGGACAGAGACCAAGAGACCCAGTACTTC. Translated, it gives CASSVLRDRDQETQYF. The full variable domain, rest sourced from reference TRBV9 and TRBJ2-5, is DSGVTQTPKHLITATGQRVTLRCSPRSGDLSVYWYQQSLDQGLQFLIQYYNGEERAKGNILERFSAQQFPDLHSELNLSSLELGDSALYFCASSVLRDRDQETQYFGPGTRLLVL.

The V and J genes are TRBV27 and TRBJ2-2, with D possibly TRBD1 on 5 matching bases. Germline-derived CDR1 and CDR2 are MNHEY and SMNVEV (reference sequence). The V end lost 0 bases, the J end lost 6 bases, and 11 bases lay between the germline ends. This CDR3 contains 15 residues. CDR3 sequence: CASSLSRGHAGELFF. The CDR3, as DNA: TGTGCCAGCAGTTTATCTAGGGGCCACGCCGGGGAGCTGTTTTTT.

The chain links TRBV5-8 to TRBJ1-1; D remains unclear. The CDR3 sequence is 14 residues long. Germline V gene lookup returns CDR1 SGHTS and CDR2 YDEGEE. Trimming took off 0 bases at V and 0 bases at J, with 6 bases between the two ends. The CDR3 DNA is TGTGCCAGCAGCTTGGTGACATTGAACACTGAAGCTTTCTTT. Encoded protein: CASSLVTLNTEAFF.

There are a few counts of this clone. The J gene is TRBJ2-5, the V gene TRBV6-5; 7 bases are a match to TRBD2. Trimming at V came to 6 bases and at J to 2 bases, leaving 3 bases not matched to a gene. The germline V gene has CDR1 MNHEY and CDR2 SVGAGI. The CDR3 runs to 13 residues. The CDR3 sequence: CASREGGQETQYF. Here the CDR3 DNA reads TGTGCCAGCAGAGAGGGAGGGCAAGAGACCCAGTACTTC.

J is TRBJ2-7 and V is TRBV18, with 14 bases lining up with TRBD2. CDR1 is KGHSH and CDR2 is LQKENI in the germline V gene. The CDR3 sequence is 17 residues long. The V gene end was trimmed by 3 bases and the J gene end by 7 bases; junction bases not matched to a gene: 11. CDR3 sequence reads: CASSPRGTSGGAGEQYF. CDR3 coding DNA: TGTGCCAGCTCACCCCGAGGGACTAGCGGGGGCGCCGGGGAGCAGTACTTC. Variable domain in full (rest from reference TRBV18 and TRBJ2-7): NAGVMQNPRHLVRRRGQEARLRCSPMKGHSHVYWYRQLPEEGLKFMVYLQKENIIDESGMPKERFSAEFPKEGPSILRIQQVVRGDSAAYFCASSPRGTSGGAGEQYFGPGTRLTVT.

A few counts support this clone. The chain couples TRBV6-1 to TRBJ2-7; 10 positions agree with TRBD2. Germline V gene sequence: CDR1 MNHNS, CDR2 SASEGT. V was clipped by 6 bases and J by 4 bases; unmatched bases: 6. The CDR3 covers 14 residues. CDR3 nucleotide sequence: TGTGCCAGCAGACCTAGCGGGAGAGGATACGAGCAGTACTTC. Its translation: CASRPSGRGYEQYF.

V gene TRBV5-6 combines with J gene TRBJ1-5; weak D call: TRBD1 (5 bases). Looked up from germline, CDR1 is SGHDT and CDR2 is YYEEEE. This CDR3 is built from 17 residues. Trimming removed 1 base at V and 2 bases at J, with 16 bases between. CDR3 DNA: TGTGCCAGCAGCTTGCTGGGGCAGGGCGGTGGCAATCAGCCCCAGCATTTT. This translates into CASSLLGQGGGNQPQHF.

The genes are TRBV11-2 and TRBJ2-5; 7 bases fit TRBD1. This CDR3 contains 16 residues. The V gene's germline CDR1 is SGHAT and CDR2 FQNNGV. The ends lost 1 base at V and 5 bases at J; junction bases unmatched: 10. CDR3 sequence (DNA): TGTGCCAGCAGCTTAGGACAGGGTCATGCGGCGGAGACCCAGTACTTC. It translates to CASSLGQGHAAETQYF.

This clone was detected only a few times. The J gene is TRBJ2-1, the V gene TRBV29-1; 12 bases fit TRBD2. J gave up 6 bases and V 3 bases, and 9 bases lay outside the gene matches. This CDR3 region has 16 residues. CDR1 is SQVTM, CDR2 ANQGSEA, per germline. DNA of the CDR3: TGCAGCGTTGATTCTAGCGGGAGGGTCGGGGTCAATGAGCAGTTCTTC. It encodes CSVDSSGRVGVNEQFF.

A few counts support this clone. Germline is not matched at one junction end, which may reflect a read error. The CDR3 DNA reads TGCGCCAGCAGCCAAGAACGGGACAGTGGGGAGCTGTTTTTT. It specifies CASSQERDSGELFF. The chain recombines TRBV7-9 with TRBJ2-2, with 7 bases aligning to TRBD1. In germline, CDR1 is SEHNR, CDR2 FQNEAQ (reference sequence). This CDR3 spans 14 amino acids.

CDR3 amino acids: CASSPPTGEGNTIYF. The CDR3, as DNA: TGTGCCAGCAGCCCTCCCACAGGAGAAGGAAACACCATATATTTT. J is TRBJ1-3 and V is TRBV28; TRBD1 might be the D (5 bases). Between the trimmed V and J ends, which lost 6 bases and 4 bases, there was a span of 16 bases. CDR1 and CDR2 (germline): MDHEN, SYDVKM. The CDR3 length is 15 residues. The full variable domain, with the rest looked up from reference TRBV28 and TRBJ1-3, is DVKVTQSSRYLVKRTGEKVFLECVQDMDHENMFWYRQDPGLGLRLIYFSYDVKMKEKGDIPEGYSVSREKKERFSLILESASTNQTSMYLCASSPPTGEGNTIYFGEGSWLTVV.

This clone was observed a few times. The V and J genes are TRBV2 and TRBJ1-1; D ambiguous. V shed 6 bases and J shed 3 bases, with 11 bases lying between them. Looked up from germline, CDR1 is SNHLY and CDR2 is FYNNEI. This CDR3 has 13 amino acids. The DNA for the CDR3 is TGTGCCAGCAGCCCCTCCCCGTACACTGAAGCTTTCTTT. Translation: CASSPSPYTEAFF.

The V and J genes are TRBV29-1 and TRBJ1-5, with D maybe TRBD1 (5 bases). The CDR3 has 14 amino acids. Germline assignment: CDR1 SQVTM and CDR2 ANQGSEA. Trimming left V 4 bases short and J 4 bases short, with 14 bases between. The CDR3 reads CSVVPAGFNQPQHF. The CDR3 DNA reads as TGCAGCGTTGTGCCCGCAGGGTTTAATCAGCCCCAGCATTTT. The full variable domain, completed using reference TRBV29-1 and TRBJ1-5, is SAVISQKPSRDICQRGTSLTIQCQVDSQVTMMFWYRQQPGQSLTLIATANQGSEATYESGFVIDKFPISRPNLTFSTLTVSNMSPEDSSIYLCSVVPAGFNQPQHFGDGTRLSIL.

The chain is built from TRBV18 and TRBJ2-5, with D unresolved. CDR3 size: 13 residues. Trimming pared 3 bases from V and 0 bases from J, leaving 5 bases between. Looked up from germline, CDR1 is KGHSH and CDR2 is LQKENI. The CDR3 protein is CASSPSDQETQYF. Here the CDR3 DNA reads TGTGCCAGCTCACCGTCCGACCAAGAGACCCAGTACTTC.

This rearrangement joins TRBV4-2 to TRBJ2-2; 9 bases line up with TRBD2. V was clipped by 3 bases and J by 5 bases; unmatched bases: 10. Germline assignment: CDR1 LGHNA and CDR2 YNFKEQ. The CDR3 runs to 17 residues. CDR3 in amino acids: CASSQVAGVSGTGELFF. The CDR3 DNA reads TGTGCCAGCAGCCAGGTAGCGGGAGTTTCGGGGACCGGGGAGCTGTTTTTT.

The chain recombines TRBV7-2 with TRBJ1-1; unclear D gene. Trimming removed 6 bases at V and 7 bases at J, with 15 bases between. The CDR3 is 13 residues long. Germline V gene data show CDR1 as SGHTA and CDR2 as FQGNSA. The CDR3 loop is CASRQHAPGEAFF. The CDR3 region has the DNA TGTGCCAGCAGACAACACGCGCCAGGTGAAGCTTTCTTT.

This clone was recorded many times. V is TRBV29-1 and J is TRBJ2-1, with TRBD1 matching 8 bases. CDR1 SQVTM and CDR2 ANQGSEA come from the germline V gene. V shed 3 bases and J 8 bases; nucleotides not matched to a gene: 3. The CDR3 extends over 12 amino acids. CDR3 protein: CSVDGQGDEQFF. CDR3 bases: TGCAGCGTTGACGGACAGGGCGATGAGCAGTTCTTC.

This clone occurred a few times. The chain links TRBV5-4 to TRBJ1-2; 8 bases are a match to TRBD1. V trimming: 4 bases; J trimming: 2 bases; junction bases outside the gene matches: 7. CDR3 length equals 15 residues. Looked up from germline, CDR1 is SGHNT and CDR2 is YYREEE (reference sequence). DNA of the CDR3: TGTGCCAGCAGCCCCCCGCGACAGGGGAACTATGGCTACACCTTC. Amino acid sequence: CASSPPRQGNYGYTF.

The V and J genes are TRBV15 and TRBJ2-5; TRBD1 agrees at 8 bases. The ends lost 4 bases at V and 11 bases at J; junction bases unmatched: 18. This CDR3 comprises 16 residues. Germline values: CDR1 LNHNV, CDR2 YYDKDF (reference sequence). The CDR3 here is CATSKQQGVLRVEQYF. As DNA, the CDR3 is TGTGCCACCAGCAAACAACAGGGGGTCCTCCGAGTAGAGCAGTACTTC.

The sample holds many counts of this clone. The V gene is TRBV23-1, the J gene TRBJ1-1; 7 bases are shared with TRBD1. TRBV23-1 is flagged as an ORF with uncertain function. This CDR3 region has 15 residues. V trimming: 4 bases; J trimming: 1 base; junction bases outside the gene matches: 6. CDR3: CASSRPRGRNTEAFF. CDR3 bases: TGCGCCAGCAGTCGACCCAGGGGGAGGAACACTGAAGCTTTCTTT.

The chain joins TRBV6-1 to TRBJ1-4, with D perhaps matching TRBD1 (5 bases). This CDR3 is 15 amino acids long. Between the trimmed V and J ends, which lost 3 bases and 3 bases, there was a span of 11 bases. The germline V gene has CDR1 MNHNS and CDR2 SASEGT. The CDR3 region has the DNA TGTGCCAGCAGTGATTCCTGGGGCCCTAATGAAAAACTGTTTTTT. Translating it yields CASSDSWGPNEKLFF.

This clone was found a few times. The V call is TRBV5-4, the J call TRBJ2-7, with D maybe TRBD2 (6 bases). The CDR3 has 15 amino acids. V shed 0 bases and J shed 2 bases, with 12 bases lying between them. Germline V gives CDR1 SGHNT, CDR2 YYREEE (reference sequence). CDR3 DNA sequence: TGTGCCAGCAGCTTGGATGGGGACTCAGCCTACGAGCAGTACTTC. It specifies CASSLDGDSAYEQYF.

This clone was found many times. J is TRBJ1-5 and V is TRBV30, with TRBD1 as a possible D gene (6 bases). V lost 4 bases and J lost 4, with 11 bases in between. The CDR3 is 13 residues long. The germline CDR1 and CDR2 sequences are GTSNPN and SVGIG (reference sequence). The chain's CDR3 is CAWTQQGNQPQHF. DNA for the CDR3: TGTGCCTGGACCCAGCAGGGGAATCAGCCCCAGCATTTT.

This clone has more than one count but fewer than ten. Here the CDR3 DNA reads TGTGCCAGCAGCCTGGGTGGGTCAGGGGGCAATGAGCAGTTCTTC. It specifies CASSLGGSGGNEQFF. V is TRBV7-2 and J is TRBJ2-1; 7 bases are shared with TRBD1. The CDR3 runs to 15 residues. V lost 5 bases, J lost 6 bases, and 10 bases stayed unmatched. The germline gives CDR1 SGHTA, CDR2 FQGNSA.

This clone was counted only a few times. V is TRBV7-2 and J is TRBJ2-7; 14 nucleotides match TRBD2. The length of the CDR3 is 18 residues. After removal of 5 bases from V and 3 bases from J, the junction contained 12 bases not matched to a gene. CDR1 and CDR2 (germline): SGHTA, FQGNSA. Here the CDR3 reads CASSNRDRGTSGSYEQYF. For the CDR3, the DNA is TGTGCCAGCAGCAACCGGGACAGGGGGACTAGCGGGAGCTACGAGCAGTACTTC.

This clone has more than one count but fewer than ten. J is TRBJ1-2 and V is TRBV28; tentatively, D is TRBD1 (6 bases). The CDR3 covers 13 residues. V lost 5 bases, J lost 10 bases, and 17 bases lay in between. CDR1 is MDHEN and CDR2 is SYDVKM in the germline V gene. DNA of the CDR3: TGTGCCAGCAGTCCCGGGACATTTGCCTCCTACACCTTC. Protein: CASSPGTFASYTF.

In its sample, this clone was seen a few times. The J gene is TRBJ2-3, the V gene TRBV7-9; D unresolved. CDR1 SEHNR and CDR2 FQNEAQ come from the germline V gene (reference sequence). V shed 2 bases and J shed 3 bases, with 6 bases lying between them. The CDR3 loop spans 13 amino acids. This chain's CDR3 is CASSLRETDTQYF. The CDR3 DNA reads TGTGCCAGCAGCTTACGTGAGACAGATACGCAGTATTTT.

The chain employs TRBV7-6 and TRBJ2-5; 9 nucleotides agree with TRBD1. This CDR3 has 16 residues. The V gene end was trimmed by 0 bases and the J gene end by 5 bases; junction bases not matched to a gene: 7. Germline lookup yields CDR1 SGHVS and CDR2 FNYEAQ. The CDR3 DNA sequence: TGTGCCAGCAGCTTAGCTCTGGGACAGGGCTACGAGACCCAGTACTTC. Translated, it gives CASSLALGQGYETQYF.

The gene calls are TRBV6-5 and TRBJ2-5; TRBD2 matches at 8 bases. The J call may be mistaken, given a closer DNA end match to TRBJ2-7. The length of the CDR3 is 16 residues. Germline V gene data show CDR1 as MNHEY and CDR2 as SVGAGI. CDR3 sequence (DNA): TGTGCCAGCAGTTACTCAACGTCGGGAGGGCCTCGCGAGCAGTACTTC. It yields the protein CASSYSTSGGPREQYF.

The sample holds a few counts of this clone. The V call is TRBV29-1, the J call TRBJ2-7; D uncertain. Per the germline V gene, CDR1 is SQVTM and CDR2 is ANQGSEA. V dropped 7 bases and J dropped 7 bases, with 14 bases sitting between them. The CDR3 is 11 amino acids. The CDR3 loop reads CSAKLGSEQYF. CDR3 DNA: TGCAGCGCAAAGCTAGGTTCGGAGCAGTACTTC.